This T cell receptor (beta chain) is drawn from a study of T cells in localized non-small cell lung cancer (TCRdb year 2020). General notes on the study: Comparing tumors with uninvolved tumor-adjacent lungs, the study looked at the T cell repertoires of approximately 240 patients with early-stage NSCLC. The cohort comprised 200 to 300 treatment-naïve NSCLC patients with resected, localized lung tumors. NSCLC patients had a mean age of around 61 years, and approximately 140 were male and over 85 female.

TCR beta CDR3 regions were sequenced from DNA using the immunoSEQ Assay. Per the source publication's procedure: T cell density was computed as TCR beta template counts normalized to usable DNA estimated by amplifying housekeeping genes. The preseqR package was used to estimate richness by extrapolating to 400,000 templates for PBMC samples and to 120,000 templates for tissue samples. Clonality was defined by subtracting Pielou's evenness from one. Tissue-enriched TCRs were identified by differential abundance testing using productive amino-acid clonotypes, minimum total count 5 and alpha 0.1. The Jaccard Index and the Morisita Overlap Index were used to quantify repertoire overlap between compartments. GLIPH clustered TCR beta CDR3s with public tetramer-defined viral CDR3s; viral motifs required at least three viral sequences plus V-gene enrichment. The source is immuneACCESS, and TCRdb retained only in-frame sequences with V and J called. Part of the clones is not carried over; for the studies checked, unresolved V genes explain less than half of this, and the remainder is unexplained. V, J and clone size reflect that table, while D and trimming were determined from the DNA. This sample has 30,000 to 35,000 clones in its table, and 88% of those were observed once. The top ten clones comprise 4.2% of the sample.

General conclusions and limits of the study: Multi-region tumor sequencing was not performed, so intratumor heterogeneity could not be excluded. Uninvolved tumor-adjacent lung showed the highest T cell clonality, higher than tumor, which suggests more focused antigenic responses in the adjacent lung. Higher T cell density in blood was associated with longer overall survival, whereas higher clonality in adjacent lung was associated with shorter survival. A median of 57 of the top 100 tumor clones turned up in the paired uninvolved adjacent lung, and around 27 of those clones also ranked among the top 100 of that same adjacent lung. Because the study design was exploratory, TCR variables were selected using unadjusted p-values without false-discovery rate correction.

This clone was found once. Its target antigen remains unknown. No much larger clone exists at a distance of one base, and base qualities are not known. At diagnosis, peripheral blood, uninvolved tumor-adjacent lung and tumor were collected and were preserved as a mix of fresh-frozen and FFPE material. For TCR repertoire profiling, blood samples were analyzed as peripheral blood mononuclear cells. Ends trimmed: V by 6 bases, J by 6 bases; bases unmatched to a gene: 5. The CDR1 and CDR2 encoded by the germline V gene are SGHAT and FQNNGV. The CDR3 holds 13 amino acids from the cysteine to the phenylalanine. Just CDR3 DNA is preserved here, 39 bases in frame from base 1.

This clonotype was sampled from a woman aged 40 to 75 with stage I lung adenocarcinoma. The sequencing used peripheral blood, collected before any cancer treatment. The V gene is TRBV11-2 and the J gene is TRBJ2-1, and TRBD1 matches 7 of the central bases. The CDR3 in this case is CASRATGTNEQFF. The DNA sequence is TGTGCCAGCAGAGCGACAGGGACCAATGAGCAGTTCTTC. Here the CDR3 is joined to the reference TRBV11-2 and TRBJ2-1 genes, and the full variable domain is: EAGVAQSPRYKIIEKRQSVAFWCNPISGHATLYWYQQILGQGPKLLIQFQNNGVVDDSQLPKDRFSAERLKGVDSTLKIQPAKLEDSAVYLCASRATGTNEQFFGPGTRLTVL.